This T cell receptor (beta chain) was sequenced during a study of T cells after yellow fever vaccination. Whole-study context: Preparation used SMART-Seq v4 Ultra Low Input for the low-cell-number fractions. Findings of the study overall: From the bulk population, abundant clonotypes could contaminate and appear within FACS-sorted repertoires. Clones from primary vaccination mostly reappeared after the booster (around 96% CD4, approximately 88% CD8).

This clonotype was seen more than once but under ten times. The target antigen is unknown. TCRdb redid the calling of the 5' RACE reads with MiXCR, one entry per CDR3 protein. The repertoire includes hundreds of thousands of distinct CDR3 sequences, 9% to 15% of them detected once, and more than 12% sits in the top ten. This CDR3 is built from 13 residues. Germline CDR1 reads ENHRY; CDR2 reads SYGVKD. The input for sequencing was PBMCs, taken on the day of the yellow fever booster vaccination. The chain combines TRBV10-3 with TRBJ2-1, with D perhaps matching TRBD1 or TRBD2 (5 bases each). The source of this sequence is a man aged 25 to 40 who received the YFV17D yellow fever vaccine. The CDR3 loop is CVVNSGDDNEQFF. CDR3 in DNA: TGTGTCGTCAACTCCGGGGACGACAATGAGCAGTTCTTC.